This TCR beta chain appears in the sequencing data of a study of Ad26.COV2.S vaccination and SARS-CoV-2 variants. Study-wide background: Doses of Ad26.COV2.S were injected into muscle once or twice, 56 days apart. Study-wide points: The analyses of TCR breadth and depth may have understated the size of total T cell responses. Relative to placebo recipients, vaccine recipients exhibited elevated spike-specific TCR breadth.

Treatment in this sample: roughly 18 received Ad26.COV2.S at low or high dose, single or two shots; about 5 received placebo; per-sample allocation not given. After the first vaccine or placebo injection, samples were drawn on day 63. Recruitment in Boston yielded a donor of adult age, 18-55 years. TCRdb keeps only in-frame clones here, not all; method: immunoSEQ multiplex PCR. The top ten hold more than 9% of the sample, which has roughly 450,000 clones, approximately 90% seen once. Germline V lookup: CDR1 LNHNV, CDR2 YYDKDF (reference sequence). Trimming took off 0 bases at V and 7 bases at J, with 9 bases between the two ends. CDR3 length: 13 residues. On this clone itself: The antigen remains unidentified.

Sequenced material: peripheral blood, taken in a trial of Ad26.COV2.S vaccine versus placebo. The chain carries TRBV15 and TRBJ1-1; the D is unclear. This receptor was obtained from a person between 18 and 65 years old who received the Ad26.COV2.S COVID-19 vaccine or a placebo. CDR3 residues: CATSRDLGFEAFF. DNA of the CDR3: TGTGCCACCAGCAGAGATCTGGGGTTTGAAGCTTTCTTT.